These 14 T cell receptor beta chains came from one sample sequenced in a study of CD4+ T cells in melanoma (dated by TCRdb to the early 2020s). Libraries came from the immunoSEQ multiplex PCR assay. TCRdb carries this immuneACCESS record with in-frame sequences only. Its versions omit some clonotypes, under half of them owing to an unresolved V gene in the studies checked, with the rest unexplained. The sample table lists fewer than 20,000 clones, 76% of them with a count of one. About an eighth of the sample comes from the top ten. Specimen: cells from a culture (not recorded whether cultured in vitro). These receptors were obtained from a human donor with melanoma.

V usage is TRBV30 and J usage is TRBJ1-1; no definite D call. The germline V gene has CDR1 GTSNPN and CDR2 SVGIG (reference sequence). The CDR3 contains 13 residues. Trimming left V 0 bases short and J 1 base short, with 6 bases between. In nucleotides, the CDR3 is TGTGCCTGGAGTGTAGGGCAGAACACTGAAGCTTTCTTT. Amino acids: CAWSVGQNTEAFF.

CDR3 nucleotides: TGTGCCAGCAGCTTAGCGGCCGGGGAGCTGTTTTTT. Protein sequence: CASSLAAGELFF. The rearrangement joins TRBV11-3 to TRBJ2-2, with D uncertain. Germline CDR1 SGHNT, CDR2 YENEEA. The CDR3 is 12 amino acids. V was shortened by 1 base and J by 6 bases, with 3 bases between the two germline ends.

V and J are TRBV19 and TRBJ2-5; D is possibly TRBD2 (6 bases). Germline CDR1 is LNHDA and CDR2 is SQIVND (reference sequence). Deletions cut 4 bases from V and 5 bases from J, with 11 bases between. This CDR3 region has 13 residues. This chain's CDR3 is CASSTDSGETQYF. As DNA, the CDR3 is TGTGCCAGTAGTACCGACAGCGGGGAGACCCAGTACTTC.

DNA of the CDR3: TGTGCCAGCAATTCCCTACATTCATCCCATGGCTACACCTTC. Residues: CASNSLHSSHGYTF. V usage is TRBV6-1 and J usage is TRBJ1-2; D is unresolved. V was clipped by 7 bases and J by 6 bases, with 18 bases between them. Germline lookup yields CDR1 MNHNS and CDR2 SASEGT. The CDR3 covers 14 residues.

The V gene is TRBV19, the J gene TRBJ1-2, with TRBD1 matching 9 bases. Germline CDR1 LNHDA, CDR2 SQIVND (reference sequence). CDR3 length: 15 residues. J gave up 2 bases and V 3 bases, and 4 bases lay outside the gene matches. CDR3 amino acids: CASSISGTGNYGYTF. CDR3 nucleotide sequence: TGTGCCAGTAGTATCTCCGGGACAGGGAACTATGGCTACACCTTC.

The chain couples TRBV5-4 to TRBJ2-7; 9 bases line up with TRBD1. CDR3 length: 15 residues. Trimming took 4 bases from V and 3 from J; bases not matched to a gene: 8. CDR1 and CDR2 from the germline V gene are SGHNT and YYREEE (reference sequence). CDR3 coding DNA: TGTGCCAGCAGCGTGACAGGGGGTTTCCTCTACGAGCAGTACTTC. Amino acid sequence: CASSVTGGFLYEQYF.

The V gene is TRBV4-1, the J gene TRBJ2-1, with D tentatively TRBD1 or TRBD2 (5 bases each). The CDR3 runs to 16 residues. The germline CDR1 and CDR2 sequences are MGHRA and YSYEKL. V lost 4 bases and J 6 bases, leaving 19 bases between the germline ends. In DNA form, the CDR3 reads TGCGCCAGCAGCCCCTTACACAGGCAACGGGGCAATGAGCAGTTCTTC. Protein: CASSPLHRQRGNEQFF.

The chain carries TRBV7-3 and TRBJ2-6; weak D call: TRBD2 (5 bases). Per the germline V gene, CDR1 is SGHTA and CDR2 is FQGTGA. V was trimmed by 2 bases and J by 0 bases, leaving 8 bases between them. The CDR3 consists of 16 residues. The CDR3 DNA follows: TGTGCCAGCAGCTTATTGGGGAGCTCTGGGGCCAACGTCCTGACTTTC. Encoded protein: CASSLLGSSGANVLTF.

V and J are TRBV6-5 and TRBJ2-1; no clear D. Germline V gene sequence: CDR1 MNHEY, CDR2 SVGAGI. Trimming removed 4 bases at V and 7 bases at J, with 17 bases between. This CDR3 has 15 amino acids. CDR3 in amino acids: CASSSPGSLNNEQFF. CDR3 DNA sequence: TGTGCCAGCAGTTCTCCGGGCAGCCTCAATAATGAGCAGTTCTTC.

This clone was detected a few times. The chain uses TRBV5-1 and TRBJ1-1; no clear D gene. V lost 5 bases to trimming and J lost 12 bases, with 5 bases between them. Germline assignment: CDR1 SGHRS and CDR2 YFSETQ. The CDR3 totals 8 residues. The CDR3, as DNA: TGCGCCAGCAGTCAGACTTTCTTT. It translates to CASSQTFF. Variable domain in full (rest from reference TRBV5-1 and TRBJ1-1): KAGVTQTPRYLIKTRGQQVTLSCSPISGHRSVSWYQQTPGQGLQFLFEYFSETQRNKGNFPGRFSGRQFSNSRSEMNVSTLELGDSALYLCASSQTFFGQGTRLTVV.

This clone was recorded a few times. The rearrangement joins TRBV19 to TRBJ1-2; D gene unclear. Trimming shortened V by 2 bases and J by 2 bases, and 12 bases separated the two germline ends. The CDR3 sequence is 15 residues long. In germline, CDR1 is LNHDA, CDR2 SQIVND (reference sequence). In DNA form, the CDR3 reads TGTGCCAGTAGTATATCTGCGACGGGGAACTATGGCTACACCTTC. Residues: CASSISATGNYGYTF.

As DNA, the CDR3 is TGTGCCAGCAGCCGGGACCCTGAGGTAGGTGAGCAGTTCTTC. Protein product: CASSRDPEVGEQFF. V is TRBV7-8 and J is TRBJ2-1, with D perhaps being TRBD1 or TRBD2 (5 bases each). The V gene's germline CDR1 is SGHVS and CDR2 FQNEAQ. Trimming took off 5 bases at V and 9 bases at J, with 17 bases between the two ends. The CDR3 runs to 14 residues.

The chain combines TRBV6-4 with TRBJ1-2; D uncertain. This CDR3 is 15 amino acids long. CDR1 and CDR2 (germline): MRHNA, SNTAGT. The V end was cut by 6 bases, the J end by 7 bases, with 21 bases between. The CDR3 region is CASRREAGGLGGYTF. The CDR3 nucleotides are TGTGCCAGCAGGAGGGAGGCAGGTGGTTTGGGTGGCTACACCTTC.

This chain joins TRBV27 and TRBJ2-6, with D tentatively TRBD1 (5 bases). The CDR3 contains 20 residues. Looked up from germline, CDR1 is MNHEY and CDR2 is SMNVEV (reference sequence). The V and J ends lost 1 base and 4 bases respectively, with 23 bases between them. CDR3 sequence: CASSLFWQGTPLGGANVLTF. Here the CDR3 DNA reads TGTGCCAGCAGTTTATTTTGGCAGGGTACACCCCTTGGGGGGGCCAACGTCCTGACTTTC.